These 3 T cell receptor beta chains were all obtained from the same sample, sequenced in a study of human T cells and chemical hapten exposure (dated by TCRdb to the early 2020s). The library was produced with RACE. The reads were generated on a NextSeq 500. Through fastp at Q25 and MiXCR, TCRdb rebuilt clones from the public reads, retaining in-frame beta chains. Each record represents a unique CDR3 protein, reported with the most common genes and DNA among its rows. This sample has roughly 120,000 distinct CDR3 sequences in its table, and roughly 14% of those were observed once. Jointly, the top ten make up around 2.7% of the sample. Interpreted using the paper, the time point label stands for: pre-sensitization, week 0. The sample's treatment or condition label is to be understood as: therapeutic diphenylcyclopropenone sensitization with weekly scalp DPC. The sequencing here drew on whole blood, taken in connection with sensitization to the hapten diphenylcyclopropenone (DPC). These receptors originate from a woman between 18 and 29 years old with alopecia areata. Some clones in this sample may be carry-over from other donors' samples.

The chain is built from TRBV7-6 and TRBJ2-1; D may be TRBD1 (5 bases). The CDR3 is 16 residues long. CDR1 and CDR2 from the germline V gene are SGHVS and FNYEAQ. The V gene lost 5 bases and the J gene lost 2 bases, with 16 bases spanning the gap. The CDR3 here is CASSPLPQVTYNEQFF. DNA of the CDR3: TGTGCCAGCAGCCCACTACCACAGGTTACCTACAATGAGCAGTTCTTC.

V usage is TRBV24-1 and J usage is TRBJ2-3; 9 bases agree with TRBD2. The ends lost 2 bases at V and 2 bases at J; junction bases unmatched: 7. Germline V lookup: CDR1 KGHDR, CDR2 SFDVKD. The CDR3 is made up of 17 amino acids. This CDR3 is CATSDSGGGAPTDTQYF. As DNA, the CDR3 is TGTGCCACCAGTGATTCAGGCGGGGGGGCCCCCACAGATACGCAGTATTTT.

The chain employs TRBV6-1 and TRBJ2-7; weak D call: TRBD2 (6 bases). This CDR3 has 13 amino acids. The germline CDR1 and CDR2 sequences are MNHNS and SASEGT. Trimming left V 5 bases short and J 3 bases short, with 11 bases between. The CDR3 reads CASSRRDGYEQYF. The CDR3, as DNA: TGTGCCAGCAGTAGGAGGGACGGCTACGAGCAGTACTTC.